The present T cell receptor (beta chain) was sequenced within a study of fetal regulatory T cell absence and autoimmunity. Regarding the study as a whole: Pancreas TCRs were oligoclonally enriched versus cord blood, some clones over 85-fold. The oligoclonal enrichment was interpreted as supporting antigen-driven pancreatic autoimmunity before birth in IPEX syndrome.

Sequencing was at survey level. The repertoire was sequenced with immunoSEQ multiplex PCR; TCRdb's copy has only in-frame clones and lacks some. Of around 100,000 clones in the sample, 60% to 80% are singletons; the top ten hold roughly 2%. The CDR3 extends over 16 amino acids. V was clipped by 2 bases and J by 6 bases, with 19 bases between them. Germline CDR1 reads SEHNR; CDR2 reads FQNEAQ (reference sequence). About this clone: Antigen specificity is unknown.

This sequence originates from a male donor with IPEX syndrome. The sample comprised pancreas tissue. The rearrangement links TRBV7-9 to TRBJ2-5; a possible D gene is TRBD1 (6 bases). In nucleotides, the CDR3 is TGTGCCAGCAGCTTAAGCCGAACGACAGGTGAGAAGACCCAGTACTTC. Its protein product is CASSLSRTTGEKTQYF.